These 30 T cell receptor beta chains came from one sample sequenced in a study of identical twins. One entry per CDR3 protein results from TCRdb running MiXCR on the 5' RACE reads. This sample has a few hundred thousand distinct CDR3 sequences; approximately 8.3% occur once, and the top ten carry around 3%. These data were also filed under a second study, of yellow fever vaccine responses in identical twins.

Sequencing used CD8+ T cells sorted from blood. The source is a young woman in good health.

This clonotype was found a few times. The chain carries TRBV5-1 and TRBJ2-3; D ambiguous. Germline assignment: CDR1 SGHRS and CDR2 YFSETQ. Trimming took off 4 bases at V and 0 bases at J, with 12 bases between the two ends. The CDR3 has 15 residues. The CDR3 region is CASSPDVLSTDTQYF. DNA for the CDR3: TGCGCCAGCAGCCCGGACGTCCTTAGCACAGATACGCAGTATTTT.

V gene TRBV3-1 combines with J gene TRBJ2-2, with D uncertain. The CDR3 loop spans 14 amino acids. Germline V gene data show CDR1 as LGHDT and CDR2 as YNNKEL (reference sequence). Trimming cost V 1 base and J 4 bases, with 7 bases left between them. The CDR3 DNA reads as TGTGCCAGCAGCCAAGCCAGATTCACCGGGGAGCTGTTTTTT. Its translation is CASSQARFTGELFF.

In the case of this clonotype: No conserved phenylalanine or tryptophan ends this CDR3, so it is likely a read error. This rearrangement joins TRBV7-9 to TRBJ2-2; D remains ambiguous. CDR3 size: 15 residues. Deletions cut 4 bases from V and 3 bases from J, with 12 bases between. CDR1 is SEHNR and CDR2 is FQNEAQ in the germline V gene (reference sequence). In nucleotides, the CDR3 is TGTGCCAGCAGCTCGTCAATGTCGGACACCGGGGAGCTGTTTCTT. Protein product: CASSSSMSDTGELFL.

The chain combines TRBV5-1 with TRBJ2-3; no definite D call. The CDR3 length is 12 residues. V shed 6 bases and J shed 1 base, with 6 bases lying between them. CDR1 and CDR2 (germline): SGHRS, YFSETQ. The chain's CDR3 is CASKTGTDTQYF. The DNA of the CDR3 is TGCGCCAGCAAGACTGGCACAGATACGCAGTATTTT.

This clonotype was recorded many times. V is TRBV10-3 and J is TRBJ2-7; 7 bases line up with TRBD1. V was pared by 11 bases and J by 6 bases, with 16 bases of the junction left unmatched. Germline V CDR1 and CDR2: ENHRY, SYGVKD. The CDR3 is 14 residues long. The CDR3 coding sequence is TGTGCCTCTTATTTCGGGCAGGGGGTTGGCGAGCAGTACTTC. The encoded protein is CASYFGQGVGEQYF.

The J gene is TRBJ2-2, the V gene TRBV7-9; D remains ambiguous. V lost 3 bases and J lost 5, with 13 bases in between. The CDR3 is 15 residues long. CDR1 is SEHNR, CDR2 FQNEAQ, per germline (reference sequence). The CDR3: CASSFSLDWTGELFF. The DNA for the CDR3 is TGTGCCAGCAGCTTTAGTCTAGATTGGACCGGGGAGCTGTTTTTT.

This clonotype turned up a few times. J is TRBJ2-1 and V is TRBV6-2 or TRBV6-3; 8 bases map to TRBD1. The CDR3 is made up of 12 amino acids. Looked up from germline, CDR1 is MNHEY and CDR2 is SVGEGT. J gave up 8 bases and V 7 bases, and 4 bases lay outside the gene matches. In DNA form, the CDR3 reads TGTGCCAGCAACCCACAGGGGGATGAGCAGTTCTTC. Translated, it gives CASNPQGDEQFF.

V gene TRBV25-1 combines with J gene TRBJ2-1; 8 bases are shared with TRBD2. Germline trimming cut 6 bases from V and 6 bases from J; bases unmatched to any gene: 7. The germline CDR1 and CDR2 sequences are MGHDK and SYGVNS. CDR3 length: 14 amino acids. CDR3 loop: CASRSSGKSNEQFF. CDR3 DNA sequence: TGTGCCAGCAGAAGTAGCGGGAAAAGCAATGAGCAGTTCTTC.

The gene calls are TRBV4-3 and TRBJ2-4, with 8 positions matching TRBD2. The CDR3 runs to 19 residues. Looked up from germline, CDR1 is LGHNA and CDR2 is YSLEER. Unmatched junction bases numbered 11, after V lost 1 base and J lost 0 bases. The CDR3, as DNA: TGCGCCAGCAGCCAAGCGTGGAGCGGGAGTGGGGCAGCCAAAAACATTCAGTACTTC. Its translation is CASSQAWSGSGAAKNIQYF.

This chain links TRBV15 with TRBJ2-1, with D perhaps TRBD1 (6 bases). Trimming pared 3 bases from V and 7 bases from J, leaving 13 bases between. Germline CDR1 and CDR2: LNHNV and YYDKDF (reference sequence). The CDR3 covers 14 residues. The CDR3 sequence: CATSRPGAVNEQFF. The DNA for the CDR3 is TGTGCCACCAGCAGGCCAGGGGCCGTGAATGAGCAGTTCTTC. Full variable domain (remainder filled in from reference TRBV15 and TRBJ2-1): DAMVIQNPRYQVTQFGKPVTLSCSQTLNHNVMYWYQQKSSQAPKLLFHYYDKDFNNEADTPDNFQSRRPNTSFCFLDIRSPGLGDTAMYLCATSRPGAVNEQFFGPGTRLTVL.

The table lists this clonotype with many counts. The chain combines TRBV20-1 with TRBJ2-7; TRBD2 is a possible D gene (6 bases). Trimming took off 3 bases at V and 2 bases at J, with 11 bases between the two ends. CDR3 length: 13 residues. The germline gives CDR1 DFQATT, CDR2 SNEGSKA (reference sequence). The CDR3 coding sequence is TGCAGTGCTAGGTTGGGGGGTACCTACGAGCAGTACTTC. Its protein product is CSARLGGTYEQYF.

This clonotype turned up a few times. The chain carries TRBV23-1 and TRBJ1-5, with D possibly being TRBD1 (5 bases). TRBV23-1 is marked as an open reading frame, function uncertain. V was cut by 0 bases and J by 3 bases, with 6 bases left in between. This CDR3 has 14 amino acids. CDR3 in DNA: TGCGCCAGCAGTCAATCGGACAACAATCAGCCCCAGCATTTT. Translating it yields CASSQSDNNQPQHF.

The rearrangement links TRBV29-1 to TRBJ1-1; D unclear. CDR3 length: 12 residues. Germline V CDR1 and CDR2: SQVTM, ANQGSEA. Trimming stripped 7 bases from V and 1 base from J, with 10 bases between. The CDR3 DNA follows: TGCAGCGCCGAAACACGGAACACTGAAGCTTTCTTT. Translation gives CSAETRNTEAFF.

This clonotype was seen ten or more times. The rearrangement links TRBV29-1 to TRBJ2-7, with TRBD1 identical over 10 bases. Germline loops: CDR1 SQVTM, CDR2 ANQGSEA. This CDR3 has 12 amino acids. V trimming: 6 bases; J trimming: 6 bases; junction bases outside the gene matches: 5. The DNA for the CDR3 is TGCAGCGTCCCGGGACAGGGGTCCGAGCAGTACTTC. Protein product: CSVPGQGSEQYF.

There are many counts of this clonotype. The rearrangement links TRBV5-1 to TRBJ2-1; D call uncertain. Germline lookup yields CDR1 SGHRS and CDR2 YFSETQ. V lost 1 base, J lost 7 bases, and 12 bases lay in between. There are 14 residues in the CDR3. The DNA of the CDR3 is TGCGCCAGCAGCTTGCCTGATAGGGAAAATGAGCAGTTCTTC. As protein: CASSLPDRENEQFF. The variable domain in full, completed from reference TRBV5-1 and TRBJ2-1, reads KAGVTQTPRYLIKTRGQQVTLSCSPISGHRSVSWYQQTPGQGLQFLFEYFSETQRNKGNFPGRFSGRQFSNSRSEMNVSTLELGDSALYLCASSLPDRENEQFFGPGTRLTVL.

There are a few counts of this clonotype. This chain connects TRBV2 to TRBJ2-6; 10 nucleotides line up with TRBD2. The trim removed 6 bases at V and 0 bases at J, leaving 8 bases unmatched. Germline-derived CDR1 and CDR2 are SNHLY and FYNNEI. CDR3 length: 18 residues. The CDR3 nucleotides read TGTGCCAGCAGGACCGAGTTAGCGGGGGGCTCTGGGGCCAACGTCCTGACTTTC. Translating gives CASRTELAGGSGANVLTF.

The rearrangement joins TRBV29-1 to TRBJ2-7, with TRBD2 matching over 7 bases. CDR1 is SQVTM, CDR2 ANQGSEA, per germline. J was trimmed by 1 base and V by 4 bases; bases with no gene match: 4. The CDR3 spans 13 residues. CDR3 DNA sequence: TGCAGCGTTGGTCGCGGGAGTTCCTACGAGCAGTACTTC. This codes for CSVGRGSSYEQYF.

The V call is TRBV7-3, the J call TRBJ2-3, with TRBD2 matching over 12 bases. J gave up 2 bases and V 5 bases, and 8 bases lay outside the gene matches. Germline V gene sequence: CDR1 SGHTA, CDR2 FQGTGA. The CDR3 has 17 amino acids. CDR3 protein: CASSQISSGGVTDTQYF. CDR3 DNA sequence: TGTGCCAGCAGCCAAATTTCTAGCGGGGGGGTCACAGATACGCAGTATTTT.

This clonotype occurred many times. The chain has TRBV20-1 and TRBJ2-3; TRBD2 matches at 12 bases. The V gene end was trimmed by 0 bases and the J gene end by 5 bases; junction bases not matched to a gene: 12. The CDR3 has 18 amino acids. From germline, CDR1 is DFQATT and CDR2 SNEGSKA (reference sequence). CDR3 in DNA: TGCAGTGCTAGAGATAGGGCTAGCGGGGGGGCCGCGGGAGATACGCAGTATTTT. Translating gives CSARDRASGGAAGDTQYF.

This rearrangement joins TRBV29-1 to TRBJ2-1; D call uncertain. The CDR3 totals 10 residues. V lost 6 bases and J lost 5, with 5 bases in between. Germline V gives CDR1 SQVTM, CDR2 ANQGSEA. The CDR3 coding sequence is TGCAGCGTCCCTGACAATGAGCAGTTCTTC. This sequence encodes CSVPDNEQFF.

This clonotype was seen more than once but under ten times. The J gene is TRBJ2-7, the V gene TRBV4-3; 10 bases agree with TRBD2. V dropped 0 bases and J dropped 4; count of bases not matched to a gene: 6. Germline lookup yields CDR1 LGHNA and CDR2 YSLEER. The CDR3 spans 16 residues. The CDR3 region is CASSQDSSSGSYEQYF. The CDR3 nucleotides read TGCGCCAGCAGCCAAGATTCCTCTAGCGGGAGTTACGAGCAGTACTTC.

The rearrangement links TRBV24-1 to TRBJ2-1, with D perhaps matching TRBD2 (5 bases). This CDR3 has 12 residues. Germline V CDR1 and CDR2: KGHDR, SFDVKD. V lost 5 bases and J 9 bases, leaving 10 bases between the germline ends. DNA of the CDR3: TGTGCCACCAGTGGCTGGGCGGGTGAGCAGTTCTTC. Its protein product is CATSGWAGEQFF.

V gene TRBV27 combines with J gene TRBJ2-7; the match to TRBD1 covers 10 bases. This CDR3 region has 14 residues. V was pared by 5 bases and J by 3 bases, with 4 bases of the junction left unmatched. Germline V CDR1 and CDR2: MNHEY, SMNVEV (reference sequence). The CDR3 loop is CASSRQGAVYEQYF. The CDR3 nucleotides read TGTGCCAGCAGTCGACAGGGGGCCGTCTACGAGCAGTACTTC.

This chain links TRBV7-2 with TRBJ2-2; D might be TRBD2 (6 bases). This CDR3 has 15 amino acids. V lost 1 base, J lost 3 bases, and 9 bases lay in between. Per germline, CDR1 SGHTA and CDR2 FQGNSA. The CDR3 loop is CASSLGAGYTGELFF. For the CDR3, the DNA is TGTGCCAGCAGCTTAGGGGCGGGGTACACCGGGGAGCTGTTTTTT.

The rearrangement uses TRBV24-1 and TRBJ2-1; D uncertain. V lost 3 bases to trimming and J lost 7 bases, with 9 bases between them. CDR1 and CDR2 (germline): KGHDR, SFDVKD. The CDR3 sequence is 13 residues long. CDR3 sequence reads: CATSDPLNNEQFF. The CDR3 DNA follows: TGTGCCACCAGTGATCCCCTTAATAATGAGCAGTTCTTC.

The sample holds a few counts of this clonotype. The rearrangement joins TRBV2 to TRBJ2-3, with a weak D call TRBD1 (5 bases). The CDR3 runs to 16 residues. Trimming took off 2 bases at V and 2 bases at J, with 14 bases between the two ends. Looked up from germline, CDR1 is SNHLY and CDR2 is FYNNEI. The CDR3 here is CASSEIRAVNTDTQYF. The CDR3 coding sequence is TGTGCCAGCAGTGAAATCAGGGCGGTTAACACAGATACGCAGTATTTT.

This clonotype was seen at least ten times. The J gene is TRBJ1-2, the V gene TRBV12-3 or TRBV12-4; no clear D. Trimming took off 6 bases at V and 10 bases at J, with 12 bases between the two ends. The CDR3 runs 11 residues. Here the CDR3 reads CASSPGLDYTF. In DNA form, the CDR3 reads TGTGCCAGCAGCCCGGGTCTGGACTACACCTTC.

This clonotype was detected only a few times. The chain couples TRBV12-3 or TRBV12-4 to TRBJ1-6, with 11 bases fitting TRBD1. The CDR3 has 14 amino acids. Trimming took 6 bases from V and 10 from J; bases not matched to a gene: 5. The CDR3 reads CASSFGQGASPLHF. The CDR3 DNA is TGTGCCAGCAGCTTTGGACAGGGGGCCTCACCCCTCCACTTT.

This clonotype was detected only a few times. The V and J genes are TRBV7-9 and TRBJ1-6; the D is unclear. This CDR3 has 12 amino acids. V was clipped by 3 bases and J by 10 bases, with 7 bases between them. CDR1 and CDR2 (germline): SEHNR, FQNEAQ (reference sequence). As DNA, the CDR3 is TGTGCCAGCAGCTTTATAGAATCACCCCTCCACTTT. Protein: CASSFIESPLHF.

This clonotype occurred a few times. The chain combines TRBV5-1 with TRBJ2-1; no firm D call. This CDR3 is built from 15 residues. Trimming pared 1 base from V and 2 bases from J, leaving 10 bases between. Germline values: CDR1 SGHRS, CDR2 YFSETQ. The CDR3 DNA is TGCGCCAGCAGCTTGAAGCCAAAACCCTACAATGAGCAGTTCTTC. Translation gives CASSLKPKPYNEQFF.